This note documents a single T cell receptor (beta chain) sequence. Using immunoSEQ multiplex PCR, the repertoire was profiled, and TCRdb retains in-frame clones only, with some absent. The sample holds roughly 38,000 clones, 90% seen once. The CDR3 consists of 17 residues. Germline V CDR1 and CDR2: ENHRY, SYGVKD. The ends lost 3 bases at V and 2 bases at J; junction bases unmatched: 9. The data belong to a study of T cell changes during pregnancy in multiple sclerosis. The sample here was peripheral blood, taken in the third trimester of pregnancy. This TCR was recovered from a female donor in good health, enrolled as a control in a pregnancy study. This chain links TRBV10-3 with TRBJ1-2, with TRBD1 matching 10 bases. The CDR3 sequence: CAISDPGQGIDNYGYTF. In nucleotides, the CDR3 is TGTGCCATCAGTGATCCGGGACAGGGGATCGACAACTATGGCTACACCTTC.